The TCR beta chain described here comes from a study of T cell responses to AZD1222 COVID-19 vaccine. The CDR3 spans 16 residues. CDR1 is MGHDK and CDR2 is SYGVNS in the germline V gene. V was pared by 3 bases and J by 9 bases, with 21 bases between. The assay was immunoSEQ multiplex PCR, and TCRdb's table has in-frame clones only and misses some. This sample has 69,000 or so clones, with approximately 90% found just once. This sample comprised peripheral blood, obtained 28 days after the second AZD1222 dose. The TCR originated in an adult who received the AZD1222 COVID-19 vaccine. This chain uses TRBV25-1 with TRBJ2-1; perhaps D is TRBD1 or TRBD2 (6 bases each). CDR3 sequence (DNA): TGTGCCAGCAGTGACCGCCGGGACACCATGGGAGGTGAGCAGTTCTTC. Translation gives CASSDRRDTMGGEQFF.